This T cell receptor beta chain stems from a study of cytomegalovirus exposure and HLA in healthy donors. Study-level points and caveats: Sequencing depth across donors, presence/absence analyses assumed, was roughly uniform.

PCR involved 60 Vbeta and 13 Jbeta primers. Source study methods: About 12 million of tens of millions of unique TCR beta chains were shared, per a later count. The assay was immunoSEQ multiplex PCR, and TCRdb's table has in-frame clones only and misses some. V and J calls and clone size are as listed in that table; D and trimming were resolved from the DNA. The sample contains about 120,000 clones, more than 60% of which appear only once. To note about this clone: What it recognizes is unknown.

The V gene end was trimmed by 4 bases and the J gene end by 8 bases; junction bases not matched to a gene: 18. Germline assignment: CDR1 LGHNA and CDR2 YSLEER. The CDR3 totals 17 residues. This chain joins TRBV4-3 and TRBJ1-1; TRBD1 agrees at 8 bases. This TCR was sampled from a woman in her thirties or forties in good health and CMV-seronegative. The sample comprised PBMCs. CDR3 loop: CASSRTVLTGGNPEAFF. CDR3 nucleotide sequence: TGCGCCAGCAGCCGAACGGTCCTAACAGGGGGTAACCCCGAAGCTTTCTTT.